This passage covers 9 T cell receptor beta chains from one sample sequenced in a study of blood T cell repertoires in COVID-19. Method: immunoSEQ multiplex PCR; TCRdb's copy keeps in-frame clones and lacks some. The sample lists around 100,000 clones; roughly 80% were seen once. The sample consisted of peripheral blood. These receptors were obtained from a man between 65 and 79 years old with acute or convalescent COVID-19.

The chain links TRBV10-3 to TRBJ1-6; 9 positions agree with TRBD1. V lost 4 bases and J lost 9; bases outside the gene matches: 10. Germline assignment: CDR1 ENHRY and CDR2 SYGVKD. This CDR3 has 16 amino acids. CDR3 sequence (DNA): TGTGCCATCAGTGCCCCCACGGGACAGGGCCTTTCACCCCTCCACTTT. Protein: CAISAPTGQGLSPLHF.

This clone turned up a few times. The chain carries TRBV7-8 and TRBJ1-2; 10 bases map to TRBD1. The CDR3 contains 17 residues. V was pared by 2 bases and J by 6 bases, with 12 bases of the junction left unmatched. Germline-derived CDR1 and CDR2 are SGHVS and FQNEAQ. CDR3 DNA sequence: TGTGCCAGCAGCTTACGGGACAGGGGTTGGAACTACGATGGCTACACCTTC. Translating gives CASSLRDRGWNYDGYTF.

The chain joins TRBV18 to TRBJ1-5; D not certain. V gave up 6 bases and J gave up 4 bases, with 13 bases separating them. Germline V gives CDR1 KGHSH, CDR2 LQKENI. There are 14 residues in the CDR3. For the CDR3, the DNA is TGTGCCAGCTCCTACGCGCCGGGGAATCAGCCCCAGCATTTT. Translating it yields CASSYAPGNQPQHF.

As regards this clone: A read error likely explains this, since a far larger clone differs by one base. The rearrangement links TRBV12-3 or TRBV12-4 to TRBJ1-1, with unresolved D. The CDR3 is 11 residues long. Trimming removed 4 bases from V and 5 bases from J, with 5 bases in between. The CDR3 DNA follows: TGTGCCAGCAGTTACGGGACTGAAGCTTTCTTT. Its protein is CASSYGTEAFF.

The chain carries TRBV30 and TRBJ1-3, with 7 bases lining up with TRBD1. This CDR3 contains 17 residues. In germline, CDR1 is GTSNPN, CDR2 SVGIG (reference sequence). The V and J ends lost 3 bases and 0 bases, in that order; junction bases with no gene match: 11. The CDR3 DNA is TGTGCCTGGAGACGCGGTTTTGGGACAGCCTCTGGAAACACCATATATTTT. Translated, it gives CAWRRGFGTASGNTIYF.

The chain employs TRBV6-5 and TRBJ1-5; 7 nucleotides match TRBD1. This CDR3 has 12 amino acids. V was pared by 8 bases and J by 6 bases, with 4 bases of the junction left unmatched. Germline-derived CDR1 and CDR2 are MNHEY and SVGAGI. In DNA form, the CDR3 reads TGTGCCAGCTCAGGGGGGACTCAGCCCCAGCATTTT. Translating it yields CASSGGTQPQHF.

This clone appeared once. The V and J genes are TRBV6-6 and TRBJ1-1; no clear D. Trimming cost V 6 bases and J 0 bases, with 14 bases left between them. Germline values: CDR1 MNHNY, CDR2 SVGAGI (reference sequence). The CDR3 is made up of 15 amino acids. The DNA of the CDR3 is TGTGCCAGCAGGGCGGGCAACCAGTTGAACACTGAAGCTTTCTTT. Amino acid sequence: CASRAGNQLNTEAFF.

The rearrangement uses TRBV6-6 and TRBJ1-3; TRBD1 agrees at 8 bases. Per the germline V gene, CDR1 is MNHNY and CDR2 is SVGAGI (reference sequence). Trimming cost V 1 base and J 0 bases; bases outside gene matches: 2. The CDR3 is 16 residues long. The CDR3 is CASSYYTGGSGNTIYF. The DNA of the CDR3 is TGTGCCAGCAGTTACTACACAGGGGGCTCTGGAAACACCATATATTTT.

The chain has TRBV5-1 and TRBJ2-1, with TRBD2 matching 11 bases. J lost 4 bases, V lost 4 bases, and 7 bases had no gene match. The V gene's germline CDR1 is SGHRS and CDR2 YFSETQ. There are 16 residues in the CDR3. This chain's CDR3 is CASSPDSSGGYNEQFF. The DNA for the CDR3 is TGCGCCAGCAGCCCGGACTCTAGCGGGGGGTACAATGAGCAGTTCTTC. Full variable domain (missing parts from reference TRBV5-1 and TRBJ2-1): KAGVTQTPRYLIKTRGQQVTLSCSPISGHRSVSWYQQTPGQGLQFLFEYFSETQRNKGNFPGRFSGRQFSNSRSEMNVSTLELGDSALYLCASSPDSSGGYNEQFFGPGTRLTVL.